A selection of T cell receptor beta chains follows, all from one sample in a study of cytomegalovirus exposure and HLA in healthy donors. Some clones are missing from TCRdb's copy, which holds only in-frame ones; the method was immunoSEQ multiplex PCR. The table has around 250,000 clones, about 90% seen once. The sample comprised PBMCs. Receptor source: a woman aged 30 to 39 in good health and CMV-seronegative. CDR3s include the opening cysteine and the closing phenylalanine or tryptophan. D genes are given only for firm matches. The size field is filled for only some rows; it gives once, few, many or a size class.

J,V,size,D,CDR3,DNA
TRBJ2-7,TRBV29-1,.,.,CSVVIRPTYEQYF,TGCAGCGTTGTTATCAGACCTACCTACGAGCAGTACTTC
TRBJ2-1,TRBV5-4,.,.,CASSWSGDFSYNEQFF,TGTGCCAGCAGCTGGTCGGGGGACTTCTCCTACAATGAGCAGTTCTTC
TRBJ1-5,TRBV5-1,.,TRBD1,CASSLGQGGSQPQHF,TGCGCCAGCAGCCTGGGACAGGGGGGGAGTCAGCCCCAGCATTTT
TRBJ2-7,TRBV7-9,.,TRBD1,CASSHPGTGDSYEQYF,TGTGCCAGCAGCCACCCCGGGACAGGGGACTCCTACGAGCAGTACTTC
TRBJ2-3,TRBV29-1,once,.,CSVGLISGPHEDTQYF,TGCAGCGTTGGCCTTATATCGGGACCCCATGAGGATACGCAGTATTTT
TRBJ2-7,TRBV30,.,.,CAWSVFSTPEQYF,TGTGCCTGGAGTGTGTTTTCTACACCCGAGCAGTACTTC
TRBJ2-3,TRBV7-2,.,.,CASSDRSSTDTQYF,TGTGCCAGCAGCGATCGGAGTAGCACAGATACGCAGTATTTT
TRBJ2-2,TRBV19,.,.,CASRGDTGELFF,TGTGCCAGTAGGGGAGACACCGGGGAGCTGTTTTTT
TRBJ1-5,TRBV28,.,TRBD1,CASSFRDRGLIANQPQHF,TGTGCCAGCAGTTTCCGGGACAGGGGACTAATAGCAAATCAGCCCCAGCATTTT
TRBJ2-7,TRBV7-6,.,.,CASSLDLNYEQYF,TGTGCCAGCAGCTTAGACCTAAACTACGAGCAGTACTTC
TRBJ2-2,TRBV7-2,.,.,CASSPRVGGELFF,TGTGCCAGCAGCCCCAGAGTCGGGGGGGAGCTGTTTTTT
TRBJ2-7,TRBV27,few,.,CASSLSGDEQYF,TGTGCCAGCAGTTTATCAGGCGACGAGCAGTACTTC
TRBJ2-5,TRBV4-1,.,TRBD2,CASSQAGLAGGGETQYF,TGCGCCAGCAGCCAAGCAGGACTAGCGGGAGGGGGGGAGACCCAGTACTTC